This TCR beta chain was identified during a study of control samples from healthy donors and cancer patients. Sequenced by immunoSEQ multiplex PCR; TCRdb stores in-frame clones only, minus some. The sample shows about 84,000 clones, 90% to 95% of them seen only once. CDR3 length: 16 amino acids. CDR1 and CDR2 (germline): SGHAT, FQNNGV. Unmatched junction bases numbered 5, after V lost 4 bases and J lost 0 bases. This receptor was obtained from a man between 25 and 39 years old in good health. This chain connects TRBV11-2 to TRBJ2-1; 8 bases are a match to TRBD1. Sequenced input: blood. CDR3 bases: TGTGCCAGCAGCTCGAGAGGACAGGGCTCCTACAATGAGCAGTTCTTC. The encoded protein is CASSSRGQGSYNEQFF.